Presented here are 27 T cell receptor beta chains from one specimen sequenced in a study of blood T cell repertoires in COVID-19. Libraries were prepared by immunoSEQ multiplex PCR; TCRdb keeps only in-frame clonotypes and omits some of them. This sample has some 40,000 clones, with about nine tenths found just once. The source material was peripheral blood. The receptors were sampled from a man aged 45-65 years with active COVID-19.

The CDR3 spells CASSQDRRFSNEKLFF. CDR3 nucleotides: TGTGCCAGCAGCCAAGATCGGAGGTTCTCTAATGAAAAACTGTTTTTT. The V and J genes are TRBV4-2 and TRBJ1-4; D is unresolved. Germline loops: CDR1 LGHNA, CDR2 YNFKEQ. Between the trimmed V and J ends, which lost 0 bases and 3 bases, there was a span of 11 bases. This CDR3 spans 16 amino acids.

Here the CDR3 DNA reads TGTGCCATCACCGCCAGCGGGGCCCGCGGGGATACGCAGTATTTT. Translation gives CAITASGARGDTQYF. The J gene is TRBJ2-3, the V gene TRBV10-3; 7 bases map to TRBD2. V was clipped by 7 bases and J by 6 bases; unmatched bases: 13. CDR1 is ENHRY and CDR2 is SYGVKD in the germline V gene. The CDR3 has 15 residues.

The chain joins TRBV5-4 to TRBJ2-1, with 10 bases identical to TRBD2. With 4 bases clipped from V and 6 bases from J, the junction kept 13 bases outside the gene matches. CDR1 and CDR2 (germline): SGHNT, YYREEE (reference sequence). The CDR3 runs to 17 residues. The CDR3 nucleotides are TGTGCCAGCAGCCTTAATATTTTAGCGGGGGGACCCAATGAGCAGTTCTTC. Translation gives CASSLNILAGGPNEQFF.

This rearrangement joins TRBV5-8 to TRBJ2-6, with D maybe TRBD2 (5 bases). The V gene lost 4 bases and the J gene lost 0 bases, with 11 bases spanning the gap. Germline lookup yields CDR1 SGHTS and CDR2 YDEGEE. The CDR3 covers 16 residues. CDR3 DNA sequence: TGTGCCAGCAGCCTTGGGGAGATCTCTGGGGCCAACGTCCTGACTTTC. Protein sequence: CASSLGEISGANVLTF.

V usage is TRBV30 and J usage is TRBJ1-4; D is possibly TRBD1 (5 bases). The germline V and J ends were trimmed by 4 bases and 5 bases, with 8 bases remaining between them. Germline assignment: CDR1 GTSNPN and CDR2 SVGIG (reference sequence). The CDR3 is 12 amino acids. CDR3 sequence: CAWNRRNEKLFF. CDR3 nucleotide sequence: TGTGCCTGGAACAGGAGAAATGAAAAACTGTTTTTT.

This chain's CDR3 is CASSRGQGAYNEQFF. The CDR3 DNA sequence: TGTGCCAGCAGTAGAGGACAGGGGGCGTATAATGAGCAGTTCTTC. The V call is TRBV6-5, the J call TRBJ2-1, with 11 bases fitting TRBD1. Germline V lookup: CDR1 MNHEY, CDR2 SVGAGI. V was pared by 5 bases and J by 7 bases, with 7 bases of the junction left unmatched. CDR3 size: 15 residues.

DNA for the CDR3: TGTGCCAGCAGTGAGGACAGGGGAACGCGCAGTCCCTATGGCTACACCTTC. Translated, it gives CASSEDRGTRSPYGYTF. This rearrangement joins TRBV9 to TRBJ1-2, with 9 positions matching TRBD1. The CDR3 has 17 residues. Germline V lookup: CDR1 SGDLS, CDR2 YYNGEE. Trimming cost V 5 bases and J 4 bases; bases outside gene matches: 15.

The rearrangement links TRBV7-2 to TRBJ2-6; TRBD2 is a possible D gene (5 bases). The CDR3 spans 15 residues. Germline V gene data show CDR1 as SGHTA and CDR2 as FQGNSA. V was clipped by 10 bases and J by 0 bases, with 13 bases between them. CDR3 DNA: TGTGCCACCGAGCCCACTAGCTCTGGGGCCAACGTCCTGACTTTC. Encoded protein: CATEPTSSGANVLTF.

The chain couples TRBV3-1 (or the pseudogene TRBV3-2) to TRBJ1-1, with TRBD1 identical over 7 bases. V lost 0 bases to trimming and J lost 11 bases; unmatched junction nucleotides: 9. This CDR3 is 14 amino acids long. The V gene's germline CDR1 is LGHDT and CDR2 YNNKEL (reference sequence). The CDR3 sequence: CASSQDWRGRRAFF. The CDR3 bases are TGTGCCAGCAGCCAAGATTGGAGGGGGCGAAGGGCTTTCTTT.

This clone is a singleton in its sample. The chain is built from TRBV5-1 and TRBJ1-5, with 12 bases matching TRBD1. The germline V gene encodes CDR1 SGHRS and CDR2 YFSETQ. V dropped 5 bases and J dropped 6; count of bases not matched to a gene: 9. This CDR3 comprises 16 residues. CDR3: CASSLTGTGGVQPQHF. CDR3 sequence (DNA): TGCGCCAGCAGTTTGACCGGGACAGGGGGCGTTCAGCCCCAGCATTTT. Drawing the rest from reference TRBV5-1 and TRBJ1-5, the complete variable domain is KAGVTQTPRYLIKTRGQQVTLSCSPISGHRSVSWYQQTPGQGLQFLFEYFSETQRNKGNFPGRFSGRQFSNSRSEMNVSTLELGDSALYLCASSLTGTGGVQPQHFGDGTRLSIL.

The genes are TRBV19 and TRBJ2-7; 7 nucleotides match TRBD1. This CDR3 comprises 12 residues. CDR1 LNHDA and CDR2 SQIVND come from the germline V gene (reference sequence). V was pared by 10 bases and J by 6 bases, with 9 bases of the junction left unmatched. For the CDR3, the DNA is TGTGCCATTGCGACAGGGCTAGTCGAGCAGTACTTC. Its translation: CAIATGLVEQYF.

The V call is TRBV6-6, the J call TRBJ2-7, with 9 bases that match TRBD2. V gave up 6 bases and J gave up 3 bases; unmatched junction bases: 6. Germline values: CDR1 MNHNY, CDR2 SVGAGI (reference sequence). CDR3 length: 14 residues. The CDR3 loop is CASRHSGGSYEQYF. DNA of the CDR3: TGTGCCAGCAGGCATAGCGGGGGTAGCTACGAGCAGTACTTC.

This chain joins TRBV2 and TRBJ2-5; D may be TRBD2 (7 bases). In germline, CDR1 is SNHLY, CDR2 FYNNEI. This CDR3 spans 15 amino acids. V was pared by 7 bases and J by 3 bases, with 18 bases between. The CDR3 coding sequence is TGTGCCAGCACTCTAGAACGGGGGGCGGAAGAGACCCAGTACTTC. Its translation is CASTLERGAEETQYF.

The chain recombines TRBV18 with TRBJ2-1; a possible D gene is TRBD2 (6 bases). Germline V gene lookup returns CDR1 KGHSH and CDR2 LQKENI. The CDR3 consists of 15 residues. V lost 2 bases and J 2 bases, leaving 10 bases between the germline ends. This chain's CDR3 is CASSPSGYTYNEQFF. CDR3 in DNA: TGTGCCAGCTCACCAAGCGGGTATACCTACAATGAGCAGTTCTTC.

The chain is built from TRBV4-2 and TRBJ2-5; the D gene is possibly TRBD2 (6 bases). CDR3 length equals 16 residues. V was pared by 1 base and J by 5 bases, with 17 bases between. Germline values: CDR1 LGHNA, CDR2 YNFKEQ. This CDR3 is CASSQVGGSSGETQYF. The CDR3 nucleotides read TGTGCCAGCAGCCAAGTTGGAGGGAGCTCTGGGGAGACCCAGTACTTC.

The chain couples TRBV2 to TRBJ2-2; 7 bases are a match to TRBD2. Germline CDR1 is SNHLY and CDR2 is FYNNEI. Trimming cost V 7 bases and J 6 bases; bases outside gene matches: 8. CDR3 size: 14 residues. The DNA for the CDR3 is TGTGCCAGCACCGGACTAGTTGGGTCCGGGGAGCTGTTTTTT. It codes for CASTGLVGSGELFF. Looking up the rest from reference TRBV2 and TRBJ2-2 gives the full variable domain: EPEVTQTPSHQVTQMGQEVILRCVPISNHLYFYWYRQILGQKVEFLVSFYNNEISEKSEIFDDQFSVERPDGSNFTLKIRSTKLEDSAMYFCASTGLVGSGELFFGEGSRLTVL.

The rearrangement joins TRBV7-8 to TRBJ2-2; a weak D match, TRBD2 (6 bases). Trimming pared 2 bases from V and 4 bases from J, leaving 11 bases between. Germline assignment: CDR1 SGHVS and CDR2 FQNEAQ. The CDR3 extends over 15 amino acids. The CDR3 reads CASSLWDSGTGELFF. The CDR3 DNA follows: TGTGCCAGCAGCTTATGGGATAGCGGCACCGGGGAGCTGTTTTTT. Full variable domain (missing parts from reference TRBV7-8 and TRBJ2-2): GAGVSQSPRYKVAKRGQDVALRCDPISGHVSLFWYQQALGQGPEFLTYFQNEAQLDKSGLPSDRFFAERPEGSVSTLKIQRTQQEDSAVYLCASSLWDSGTGELFFGEGSRLTVL.

The CDR3 protein is CASSEMGLAVLNYNEQFF. The DNA of the CDR3 is TGTGCCAGCAGTGAAATGGGACTAGCGGTCCTCAACTACAATGAGCAGTTCTTC. The rearrangement joins TRBV2 to TRBJ2-1; 11 bases agree with TRBD2. CDR3 length: 18 amino acids. V lost 2 bases and J lost 3; bases outside the gene matches: 9. Germline lookup yields CDR1 SNHLY and CDR2 FYNNEI.

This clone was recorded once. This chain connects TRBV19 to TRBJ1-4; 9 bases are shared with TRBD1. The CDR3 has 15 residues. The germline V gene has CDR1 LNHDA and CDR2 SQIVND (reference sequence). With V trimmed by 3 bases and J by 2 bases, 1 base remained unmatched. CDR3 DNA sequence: TGTGCCAGTAGTATCGGGACAGGGACTAATGAAAAACTGTTTTTT. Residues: CASSIGTGTNEKLFF. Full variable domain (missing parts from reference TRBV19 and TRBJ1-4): DGGITQSPKYLFRKEGQNVTLSCEQNLNHDAMYWYRQDPGQGLRLIYYSQIVNDFQKGDIAEGYSVSREKKESFPLTVTSAQKNPTAFYLCASSIGTGTNEKLFFGSGTQLSVL.

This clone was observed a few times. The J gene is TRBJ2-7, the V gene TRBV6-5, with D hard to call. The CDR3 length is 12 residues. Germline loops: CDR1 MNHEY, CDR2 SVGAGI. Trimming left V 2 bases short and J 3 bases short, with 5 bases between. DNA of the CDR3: TGTGCCAGCAGTTACGAGGTCTACGAGCAGTACTTC. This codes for CASSYEVYEQYF.

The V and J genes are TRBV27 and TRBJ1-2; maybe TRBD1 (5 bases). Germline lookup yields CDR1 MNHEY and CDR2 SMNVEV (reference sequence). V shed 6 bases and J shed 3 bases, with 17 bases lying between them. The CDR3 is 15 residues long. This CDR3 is CASSSPWGGDYGYTF. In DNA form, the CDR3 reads TGTGCCAGCAGCAGCCCGTGGGGGGGAGACTATGGCTACACCTTC.

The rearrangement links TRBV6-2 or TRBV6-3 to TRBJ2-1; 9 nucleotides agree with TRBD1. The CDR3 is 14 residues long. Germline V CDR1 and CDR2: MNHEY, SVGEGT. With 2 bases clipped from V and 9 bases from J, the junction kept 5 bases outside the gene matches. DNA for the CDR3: TGTGCCAGCAGTTACATGGGACAGGGTACTGAGCAGTTCTTC. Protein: CASSYMGQGTEQFF.

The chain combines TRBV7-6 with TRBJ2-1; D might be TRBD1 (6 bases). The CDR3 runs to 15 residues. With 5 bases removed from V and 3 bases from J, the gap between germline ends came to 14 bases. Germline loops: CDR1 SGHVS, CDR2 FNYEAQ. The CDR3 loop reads CASSPGQRDYNEQFF. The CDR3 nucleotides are TGTGCCAGCAGCCCAGGACAGCGCGACTACAATGAGCAGTTCTTC.

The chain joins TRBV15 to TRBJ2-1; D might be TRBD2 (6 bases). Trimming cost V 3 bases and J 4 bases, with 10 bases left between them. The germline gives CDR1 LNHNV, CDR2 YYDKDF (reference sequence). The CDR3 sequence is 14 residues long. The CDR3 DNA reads TGTGCCACCAGCAGGGAGGGAGATTACAATGAGCAGTTCTTC. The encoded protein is CATSREGDYNEQFF.

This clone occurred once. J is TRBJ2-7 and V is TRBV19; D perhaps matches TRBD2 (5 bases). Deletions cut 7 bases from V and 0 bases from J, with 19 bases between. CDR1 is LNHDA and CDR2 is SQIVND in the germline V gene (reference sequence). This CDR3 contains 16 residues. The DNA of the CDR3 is TGTGCCAGTACCCCCGGCTCCGGGGAGAGCTCCTACGAGCAGTACTTC. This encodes CASTPGSGESSYEQYF.

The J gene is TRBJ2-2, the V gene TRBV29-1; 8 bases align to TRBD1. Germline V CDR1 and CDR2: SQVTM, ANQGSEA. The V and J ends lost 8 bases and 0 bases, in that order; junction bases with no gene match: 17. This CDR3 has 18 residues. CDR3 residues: CSIPRGTGGTANTGELFF. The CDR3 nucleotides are TGCAGCATCCCAAGGGGGACAGGAGGTACCGCGAACACCGGGGAGCTGTTTTTT.

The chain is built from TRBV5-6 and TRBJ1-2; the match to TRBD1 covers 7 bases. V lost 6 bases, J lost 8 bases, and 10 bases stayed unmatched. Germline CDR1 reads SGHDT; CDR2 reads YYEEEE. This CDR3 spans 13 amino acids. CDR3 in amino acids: CASIQRQGEGYTF. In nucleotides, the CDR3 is TGTGCCAGCATACAAAGACAGGGCGAAGGCTACACCTTC.